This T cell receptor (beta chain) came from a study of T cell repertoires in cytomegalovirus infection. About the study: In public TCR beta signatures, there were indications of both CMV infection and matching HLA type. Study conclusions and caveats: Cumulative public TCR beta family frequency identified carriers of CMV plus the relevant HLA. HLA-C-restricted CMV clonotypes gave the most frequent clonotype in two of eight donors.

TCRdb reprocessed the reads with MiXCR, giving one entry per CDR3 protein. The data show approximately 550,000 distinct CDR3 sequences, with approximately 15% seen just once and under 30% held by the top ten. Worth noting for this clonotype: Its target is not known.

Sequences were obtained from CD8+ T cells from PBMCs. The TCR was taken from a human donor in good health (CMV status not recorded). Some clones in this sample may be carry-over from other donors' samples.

The CDR3 coding sequence is TGTGCCAGCGGAGTTGGACAGGGAATAAGCTATGGCTACACCTTC. The encoded protein is CASGVGQGISYGYTF. The V gene is TRBV12-3 or TRBV12-4, the J gene TRBJ1-2; 8 bases align to TRBD1. With 8 bases clipped from V and 4 bases from J, the junction kept 12 bases outside the gene matches. The CDR3 totals 15 residues.